These T cell receptor beta chains were read from a single sample in a study of T cell responses to AZD1222 COVID-19 vaccine. Measured with immunoSEQ multiplex PCR; TCRdb has only the in-frame clones, and not every one. The repertoire holds approximately 200,000 clones, with 85% to 90% as singletons. The sequenced sample was peripheral blood, obtained on day 0 of AZD1222 vaccination. The receptors were gathered from an adult in good health. Each CDR3 is given with its conserved first and last residue. D genes are given only for firm matches. Clone size is not always given. Where it is, it says once, few, many or a class for expanded clones.

clone_size j_call v_call d_call cdr3_nt cdr3_aa
- TRBJ1-2 TRBV7-9 - TGTGCCAGCAGCCCACCAAGGGGGGGTGGCTACACCTTC CASSPPRGGGYTF
- TRBJ1-6 TRBV2 TRBD1 TGTGCCAGCAGACAGGGGGCCGATCCTTCACCCCTCCACTTT CASRQGADPSPLHF
few TRBJ1-2 TRBV6-5 TRBD1 TGTGCCAGCAGTTACACGGACAGGGTGAATGGCTACACCTTC CASSYTDRVNGYTF
- TRBJ1-2 TRBV7-2 - TGTGCCAGCAGCTTGGGGAGGGCGGATGGCTACACCTTC CASSLGRADGYTF
- TRBJ2-7 TRBV5-6 TRBD1 TGTGCCAGCACCTTTGTGTCGGGACAGGGGGTACACGAGCAGTACTTC CASTFVSGQGVHEQYF
- TRBJ2-7 TRBV28 - TGTGCCACTTCCGGGACCCCTCCCTACGAGCAGTACTTC CATSGTPPYEQYF
- TRBJ1-4 TRBV7-3 - TGTGCCAGCAGCTTAACAGGGTATGGAGTTGAAAAACTGTTTTTT CASSLTGYGVEKLFF
- TRBJ2-7 TRBV6-5 TRBD1 TGTGCCAGCAGCTCTCGGACAGGGTCCACCTACGAGCAGTACTTC CASSSRTGSTYEQYF
medium-sized TRBJ2-7 TRBV6-5 TRBD1 TGTGCCAGCAGCACAGGGGACGGATTCTACGAGCAGTACTTC CASSTGDGFYEQYF
- TRBJ1-4 TRBV2 - TGTGCCAGCAGTGAATCACTGGGGGACGAAAAACTGTTTTTT CASSESLGDEKLFF
- TRBJ2-4 TRBV5-3 - TGTGCCAGAAGCTACGACGGAAACATTCAGTACTTC CARSYDGNIQYF
- TRBJ2-1 TRBV3-1/TRBV3-2 TRBD2 TGTGCCAGCAGCCCGAAGCGGGGGTTCTCCAATGAGCAGTTCTTC CASSPKRGFSNEQFF
- TRBJ2-2 TRBV24-1 - TGTGCCACCAGTGATATTCATAACACCGGGGAGCTGTTTTTT CATSDIHNTGELFF
- TRBJ1-1 TRBV4-1 TRBD1 TGCGCCAGCAGCAGGACAGGGGGCAGTACTGAAGCTTTCTTT CASSRTGGSTEAFF